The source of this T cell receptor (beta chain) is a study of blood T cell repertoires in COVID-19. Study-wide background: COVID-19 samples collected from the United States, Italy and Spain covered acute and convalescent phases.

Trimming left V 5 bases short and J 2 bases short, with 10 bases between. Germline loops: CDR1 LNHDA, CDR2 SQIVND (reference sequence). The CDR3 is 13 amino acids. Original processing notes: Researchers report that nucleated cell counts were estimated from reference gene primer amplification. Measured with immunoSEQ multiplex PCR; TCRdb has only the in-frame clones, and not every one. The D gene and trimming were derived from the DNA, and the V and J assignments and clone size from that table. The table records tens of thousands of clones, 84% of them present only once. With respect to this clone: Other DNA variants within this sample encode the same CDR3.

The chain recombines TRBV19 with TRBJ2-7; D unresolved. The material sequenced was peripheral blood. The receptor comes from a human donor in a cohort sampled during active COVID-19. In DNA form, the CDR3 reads TGTGCCAGTAGTCCTGGTACGGCCTACGAGCAGTACTTC. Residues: CASSPGTAYEQYF.